This passage covers 5 T cell receptor beta chains from one sample sequenced in a study of early T cells in non-severe SARS-CoV-2 infection. MiXCR, applied by TCRdb to the 5' RACE reads, yields one record per CDR3 protein. Among tens of thousands of distinct CDR3 sequences listed, more than 9% were seen once. Sequencing used whole blood. Receptors were obtained from an adult who was a healthcare worker with PCR-confirmed SARS-CoV-2 infection or an uninfected control (not recorded which).

This clonotype occurred a few times. V is TRBV27 and J is TRBJ1-6; tentatively, D is TRBD1 (6 bases). The CDR3 extends over 15 amino acids. Trimming cost V 3 bases and J 0 bases, with 6 bases left between them. Germline values: CDR1 MNHEY, CDR2 SMNVEV (reference sequence). In DNA, the CDR3 is TGTGCCAGCAGTTTGGACAGCTCCTATAATTCACCCCTCCACTTT. It specifies CASSLDSSYNSPLHF.

This clonotype was observed a single time. V gene TRBV12-5 combines with J gene TRBJ2-3; D not resolved. V dropped 0 bases and J dropped 6 bases, with 13 bases sitting between them. The CDR3 runs to 15 residues. Germline loops: CDR1 LGHNT, CDR2 FRNRAP. The chain's CDR3 is CASGLVLRKTDTQYF. The CDR3 DNA sequence: TGTGCTAGTGGTTTGGTACTACGTAAAACGGATACGCAGTATTTT.

This clonotype has at least ten counts. The chain has TRBV29-1 and TRBJ2-1; possibly TRBD1 for D (5 bases). This CDR3 is 14 amino acids long. The V and J ends lost 1 base and 3 bases respectively, with 10 bases between them. Germline V gene data show CDR1 as SQVTM and CDR2 as ANQGSEA. CDR3 sequence (DNA): TGCAGCGTTGAAGCGTGGACAAACTACAATGAGCAGTTCTTC. Translation gives CSVEAWTNYNEQFF.

This clonotype was recorded many times. The V and J genes are TRBV24-1 and TRBJ2-1, with 7 positions matching TRBD2. In germline, CDR1 is KGHDR, CDR2 SFDVKD. This CDR3 is built from 13 residues. With 7 bases clipped from V and 6 bases from J, the junction kept 5 bases outside the gene matches. CDR3 sequence: CATSKGLRNEQFF. CDR3 bases: TGTGCCACCAGCAAGGGACTACGCAATGAGCAGTTCTTC.

V is TRBV24-1 and J is TRBJ2-2; D is possibly TRBD2 (6 bases). From germline, CDR1 is KGHDR and CDR2 SFDVKD. CDR3 length equals 15 residues. Trimming cost V 4 bases and J 4 bases, with 12 bases left between them. The CDR3: CATSDSREPTGELFF. The CDR3 region has the DNA TGTGCCACCAGTGACTCCCGGGAGCCCACCGGGGAGCTGTTTTTT.